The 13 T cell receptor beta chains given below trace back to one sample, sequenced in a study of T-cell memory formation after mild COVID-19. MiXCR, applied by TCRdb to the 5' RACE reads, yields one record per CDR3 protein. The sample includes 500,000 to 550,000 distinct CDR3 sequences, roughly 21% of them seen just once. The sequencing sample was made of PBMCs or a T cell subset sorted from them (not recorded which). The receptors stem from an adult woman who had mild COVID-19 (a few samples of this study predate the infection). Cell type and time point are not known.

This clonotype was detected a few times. CDR3 sequence reads: CASGPDSSAETQYF. The CDR3 nucleotides are TGTGCCAGCGGGCCGGACTCTAGCGCGGAGACCCAGTACTTC. The gene calls are TRBV6-5 and TRBJ2-5, with a weak D call TRBD2 (6 bases). This CDR3 region has 14 residues. From germline, CDR1 is MNHEY and CDR2 SVGAGI. The V end was cut by 8 bases, the J end by 5 bases, with 18 bases between.

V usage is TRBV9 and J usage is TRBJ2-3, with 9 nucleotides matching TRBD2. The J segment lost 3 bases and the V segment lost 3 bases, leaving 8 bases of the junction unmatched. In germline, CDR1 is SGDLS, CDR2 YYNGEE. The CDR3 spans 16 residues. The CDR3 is CASSGRAGGGTDTQYF. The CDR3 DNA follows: TGTGCCAGCAGCGGGAGAGCGGGGGGTGGGACAGATACGCAGTATTTT.

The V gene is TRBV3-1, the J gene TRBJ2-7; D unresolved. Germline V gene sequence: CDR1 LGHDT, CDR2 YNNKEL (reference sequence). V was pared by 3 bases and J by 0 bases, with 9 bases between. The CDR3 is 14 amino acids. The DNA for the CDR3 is TGTGCCAGCAGCCACACGACAAGCTCCTACGAGCAGTACTTC. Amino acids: CASSHTTSSYEQYF.

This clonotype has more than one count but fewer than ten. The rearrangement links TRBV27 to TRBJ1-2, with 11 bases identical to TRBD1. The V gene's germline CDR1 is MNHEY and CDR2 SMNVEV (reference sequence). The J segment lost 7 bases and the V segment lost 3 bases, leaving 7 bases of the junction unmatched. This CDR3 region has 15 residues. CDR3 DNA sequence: TGTGCCAGCAGTTTTATCGGACAGGGGGCACTTGGCTACACCTTC. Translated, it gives CASSFIGQGALGYTF.

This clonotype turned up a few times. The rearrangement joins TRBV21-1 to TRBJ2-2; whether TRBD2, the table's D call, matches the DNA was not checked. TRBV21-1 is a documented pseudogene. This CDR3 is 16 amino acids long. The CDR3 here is CASSKGGTRTTGELFF. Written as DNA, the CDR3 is TGTGCCAGCAGCAAAGGGGGGACTAGGACCACCGGGGAGCTGTTTTTT.

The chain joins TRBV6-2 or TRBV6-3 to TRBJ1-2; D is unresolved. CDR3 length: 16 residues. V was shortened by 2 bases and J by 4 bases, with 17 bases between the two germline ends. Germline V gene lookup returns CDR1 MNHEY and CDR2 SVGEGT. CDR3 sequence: CASSYGRVLSGYGYTF. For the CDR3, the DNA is TGTGCCAGCAGTTACGGGCGTGTCCTTTCGGGCTATGGCTACACCTTC.

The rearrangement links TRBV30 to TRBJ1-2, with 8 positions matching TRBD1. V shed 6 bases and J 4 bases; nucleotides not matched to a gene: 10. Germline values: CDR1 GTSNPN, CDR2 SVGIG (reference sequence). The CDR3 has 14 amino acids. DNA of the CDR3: TGTGCCTGCGCCCTCACAGGGGGGGCCTATGGCTACACCTTC. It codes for CACALTGGAYGYTF. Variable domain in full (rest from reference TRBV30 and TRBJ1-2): SQTIHQWPATLVQPVGSPLSLECTVEGTSNPNLYWYRQAAGRGLQLLFYSVGIGQISSEVPQNLSASRPQDRQFILSSKKLLLSDSGFYLCACALTGGAYGYTFGSGTRLTVV.

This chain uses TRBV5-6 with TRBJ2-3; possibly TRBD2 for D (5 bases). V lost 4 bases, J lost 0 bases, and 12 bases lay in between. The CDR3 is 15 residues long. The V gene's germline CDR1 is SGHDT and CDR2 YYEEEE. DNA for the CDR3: TGTGCCAGCAGCCGACTATTAACTAGCACAGATACGCAGTATTTT. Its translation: CASSRLLTSTDTQYF.

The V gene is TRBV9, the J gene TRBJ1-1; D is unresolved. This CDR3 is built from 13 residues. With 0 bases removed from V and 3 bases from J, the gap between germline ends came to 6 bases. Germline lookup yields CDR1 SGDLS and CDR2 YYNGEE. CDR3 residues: CASSVARDTEAFF. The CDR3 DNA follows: TGTGCCAGCAGCGTAGCTCGGGACACTGAAGCTTTCTTT.

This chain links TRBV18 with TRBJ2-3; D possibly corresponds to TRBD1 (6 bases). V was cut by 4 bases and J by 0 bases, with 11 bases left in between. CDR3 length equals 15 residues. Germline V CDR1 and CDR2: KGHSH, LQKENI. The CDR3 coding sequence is TGTGCCAGCTCACGCGCTCAGGGGAGCACAGATACGCAGTATTTT. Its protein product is CASSRAQGSTDTQYF.

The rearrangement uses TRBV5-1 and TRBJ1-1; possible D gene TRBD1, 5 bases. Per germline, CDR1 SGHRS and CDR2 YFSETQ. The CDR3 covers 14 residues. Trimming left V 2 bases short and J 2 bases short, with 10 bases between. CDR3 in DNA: TGCGCCAGCAGCTTCGACAGTCCAAACACTGAAGCTTTCTTT. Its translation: CASSFDSPNTEAFF. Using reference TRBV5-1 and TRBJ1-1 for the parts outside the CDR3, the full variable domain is KAGVTQTPRYLIKTRGQQVTLSCSPISGHRSVSWYQQTPGQGLQFLFEYFSETQRNKGNFPGRFSGRQFSNSRSEMNVSTLELGDSALYLCASSFDSPNTEAFFGQGTRLTVV.

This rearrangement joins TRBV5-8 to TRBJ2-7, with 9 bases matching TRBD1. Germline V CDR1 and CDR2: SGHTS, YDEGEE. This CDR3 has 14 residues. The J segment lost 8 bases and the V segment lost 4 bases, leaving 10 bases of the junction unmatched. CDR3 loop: CASSLRDRELKQYF. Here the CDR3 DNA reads TGTGCCAGCAGCCTCCGGGACAGGGAGTTAAAGCAGTACTTC.

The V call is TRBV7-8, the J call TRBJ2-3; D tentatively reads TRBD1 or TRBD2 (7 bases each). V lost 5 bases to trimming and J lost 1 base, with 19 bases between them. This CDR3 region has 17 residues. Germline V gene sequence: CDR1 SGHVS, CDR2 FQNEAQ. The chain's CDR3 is CASSPQGGELRTDTQYF. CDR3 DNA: TGTGCCAGCAGCCCGCAGGGGGGGGAGCTCCGCACAGATACGCAGTATTTT.